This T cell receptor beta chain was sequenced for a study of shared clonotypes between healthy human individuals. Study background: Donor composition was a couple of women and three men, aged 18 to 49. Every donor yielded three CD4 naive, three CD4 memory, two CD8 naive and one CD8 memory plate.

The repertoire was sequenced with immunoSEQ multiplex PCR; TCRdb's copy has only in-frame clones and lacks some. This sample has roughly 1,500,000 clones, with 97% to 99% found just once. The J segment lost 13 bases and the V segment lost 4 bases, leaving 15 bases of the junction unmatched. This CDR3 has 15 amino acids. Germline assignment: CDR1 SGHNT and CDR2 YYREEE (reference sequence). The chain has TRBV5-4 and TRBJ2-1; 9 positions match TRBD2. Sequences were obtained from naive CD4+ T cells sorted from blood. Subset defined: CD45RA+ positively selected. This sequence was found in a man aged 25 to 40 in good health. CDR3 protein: CASSRSPTSGVIQFF. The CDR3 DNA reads TGTGCCAGCAGCCGGAGCCCGACTAGCGGTGTAATTCAGTTCTTC.